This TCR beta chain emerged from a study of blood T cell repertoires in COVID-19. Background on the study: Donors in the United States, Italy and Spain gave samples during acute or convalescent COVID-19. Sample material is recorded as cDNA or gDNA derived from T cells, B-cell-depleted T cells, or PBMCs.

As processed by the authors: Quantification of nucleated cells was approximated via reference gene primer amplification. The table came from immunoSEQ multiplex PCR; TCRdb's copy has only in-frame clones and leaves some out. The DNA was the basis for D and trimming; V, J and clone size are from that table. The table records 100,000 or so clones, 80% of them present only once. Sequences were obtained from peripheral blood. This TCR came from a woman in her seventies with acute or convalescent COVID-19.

This CDR3 is CASSSCQPQHF. The CDR3 DNA reads as TGTGCCAGCAGCTCATGTCAGCCCCAGCATTTT. The chain carries TRBV7-3 and TRBJ1-5; unclear D gene. Germline V gives CDR1 SGHTA, CDR2 FQGTGA. Trimming removed 4 bases at V and 6 bases at J, with 4 bases between. The CDR3 has 11 residues. Drawing the rest from reference TRBV7-3 and TRBJ1-5, the complete variable domain is GAGVSQTPSNKVTEKGKYVELRCDPISGHTALYWYRQSLGQGPEFLIYFQGTGAADDSGLPNDRFFAVRPEGSVSTLKIQRTERGDSAVYLCASSSCQPQHFGDGTRLSIL.